This T cell receptor (beta chain) was obtained from a study of blood T cell repertoires in COVID-19. Study background: From T cells, B-cell-depleted T cells, or PBMCs came the material, which was cDNA or gDNA.

A Seattle source enrolled patients during active infection and followed them longitudinally. Assay used: immunoSEQ multiplex PCR; TCRdb lists only in-frame clones, some missing. Counted here are around 60,000 clones, about four fifths occurring once; the ten biggest clones make up 15% to 20%. Deletions cut 3 bases from V and 3 bases from J, with 12 bases between. From germline, CDR1 is LNHDA and CDR2 SQIVND (reference sequence). The CDR3 contains 15 residues. The rearrangement uses TRBV19 and TRBJ1-5; D ambiguous. The material sequenced was peripheral blood. This clonotype was obtained from a man aged 55 to 70 with COVID-19, enrolled during active disease. The chain's CDR3 is CASSIYGRANQPQHF. In nucleotides, the CDR3 is TGTGCCAGTAGTATCTACGGGAGGGCCAATCAGCCCCAGCATTTT.